This T cell receptor beta chain was identified during a study of T cell responses to AZD1222 COVID-19 vaccine. This clone was picked up one time. Its antigen is currently unknown. The CDR3 is 13 residues long. Germline values: CDR1 MDHEN, CDR2 SYDVKM. Trimming cost V 8 bases and J 3 bases, with 10 bases left between them. Researchers grouped second doses given at about 4 or about 12 weeks into one pool. Study-wide findings and caveats: Reportedly, nearly half the spike-specific TCRs target unmutated variant regions.

The method was immunoSEQ multiplex PCR; TCRdb's version includes in-frame clones alone and lacks a portion of them. The repertoire holds 150,000 to 160,000 clones, with 90% as singletons. Sequencing used peripheral blood, obtained 28 days after the second AZD1222 dose. The V call is TRBV28, the J call TRBJ1-4; D possibly corresponds to TRBD1 (6 bases). This receptor was identified in an adult who received the AZD1222 COVID-19 vaccine. The CDR3 spells CASRTASNEKLFF. CDR3 bases: TGTGCCAGCCGGACAGCTTCTAATGAAAAACTGTTTTTT. Full variable domain (outside the CDR3, taken from reference TRBV28 and TRBJ1-4): DVKVTQSSRYLVKRTGEKVFLECVQDMDHENMFWYRQDPGLGLRLIYFSYDVKMKEKGDIPEGYSVSREKKERFSLILESASTNQTSMYLCASRTASNEKLFFGSGTQLSVL.